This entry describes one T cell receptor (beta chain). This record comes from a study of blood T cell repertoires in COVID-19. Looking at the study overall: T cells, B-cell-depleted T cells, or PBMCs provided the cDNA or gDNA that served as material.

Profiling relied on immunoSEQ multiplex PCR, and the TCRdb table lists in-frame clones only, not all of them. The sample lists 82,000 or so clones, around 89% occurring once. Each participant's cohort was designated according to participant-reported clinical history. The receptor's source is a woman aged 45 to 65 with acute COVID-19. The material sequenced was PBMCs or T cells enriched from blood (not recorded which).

CDR3 in amino acids: CASSTYSDSPLHF. In DNA form, the CDR3 reads TGTGCCAGCAGTACCTACAGTGATTCACCCCTCCACTTT. The rearrangement joins TRBV7-6 to TRBJ1-6; D remains ambiguous. This CDR3 spans 13 amino acids. Trimming removed 6 bases at V and 8 bases at J, with 11 bases between. Per germline, CDR1 SGHVS and CDR2 FNYEAQ.